This T cell receptor (beta chain) was sequenced for a study of blood T cell repertoires in COVID-19. The wider study: The cDNA or gDNA used as material had been derived from T cells, B-cell-depleted T cells, or PBMCs.

Sequencing used immunoSEQ multiplex PCR; TCRdb keeps in-frame clones, though not all of them. The data contain 150,000 to 200,000 clones, about 85% of them seen just once; the ten biggest clones take up 13% to 15%. Germline V CDR1 and CDR2: SGDLS, YYNGEE. The length of the CDR3 is 17 residues. V was clipped by 4 bases and J by 7 bases; unmatched bases: 16. Source material: peripheral blood. This sequence joins TRBV9 and TRBJ2-1; 8 positions agree with TRBD2. The clonotype was recovered from a woman aged 65 to 85 with COVID-19, enrolled during active disease. CDR3 DNA: TGTGCCAGCAGCTCAGCAGTTGACGGGAGGGCCTGGAATGAGCAGTTCTTC. This sequence encodes CASSSAVDGRAWNEQFF.